This T cell receptor (beta chain) emerged from a study of cytomegalovirus exposure and HLA in healthy donors. Study results and caveats: A link between a missense DCLRE1C variant and TCR beta V- and J-gene trimming emerged from a later analysis. The authors judged a highly shared variant cluster likely a sequencing artifact. In a later analysis, HLA-associated TCR beta chains were more clonally expanded than equally common others.

13 Jbeta primers and 60 Vbeta primers were used for the PCR. As handled by the study authors: Later, an analysis found 80 million or so unique TCR beta chains, and 9.5 million to 11 million of these were shared. TCRdb keeps only in-frame clones here, not all; method: immunoSEQ multiplex PCR. That table gives V, J and clone size, and the DNA gave D and trimming. This table has about 240,000 clones, around 76% appearing once. Details on this clone: The antigen is undetermined.

The CDR3 loop spans 15 amino acids. Germline V gene lookup returns CDR1 SGHTA and CDR2 FQGNSA. Trimming shortened V by 10 bases and J by 0 bases, and 16 bases separated the two germline ends. This TCR derives from a woman aged 40 to 50 in good health and CMV-seropositive. The genes are TRBV7-2 and TRBJ1-5, with D perhaps TRBD1 (5 bases). What was sequenced was PBMCs. The chain's CDR3 is CATAGGAYSNQPQHF. The CDR3 DNA is TGTGCCACCGCGGGGGGTGCATATAGCAATCAGCCCCAGCATTTT.